This T cell receptor (beta chain) was found in a study of blood T cell repertoires in COVID-19 (dated by TCRdb to about 2020). About the study as a whole: The collaborator samples originated in the United States, Italy and Spain and spanned the acute and convalescent phases of COVID-19. The prospective study material was composed of cDNA or gDNA derived from T cells, B-cell-depleted T cells, or PBMCs. Where available, HLA class I and class II types were obtained from metadata supplied by the sample provider rather than from assay-based typing. The repertoires were released in a freely available public database intended as a resource for research on the immune response to SARS-CoV-2. The samples were drawn from two sources: the first 160 participants of the ongoing ImmuneRACE study, and 1,000 to 1,500 subjects contributed by 6 global collaborators. A de-identified subject ID, COVID-19 status, age in years and sex were almost always included in the sample metadata. Subjects who had been exposed to COVID-19, were actively infected with it, or had recovered from it provided the deeply sampled blood TCRbeta repertoires that made up the dataset.

Collaborating institutions collected whole blood in K2EDTA tubes following their own protocols. For TCRbeta analysis, collaborators shipped samples as frozen whole blood, isolated PBMCs, or DNA extracted from either of those sample types. What the research found in general, with its limitations: Clinical and demographic metadata were provided uncurated, with the amount varying by source and participant.

The immunoSEQ Assay, a bias-controlled multiplex PCR, was used to amplify TCRbeta CDR3 regions from genomic DNA. As for how the authors treated the data: The number of nucleated cells in each sample was estimated from the amplification of reference gene primers within the assay. To quantify the absolute abundance of each unique TCRbeta CDR3 rearrangement, sequence reads were collapsed and filtered. For each sample, productive Simpson clonality was calculated as the square root of Simpson's diversity index over productive rearrangements. TCRdb limited this immuneACCESS table to in-frame rearrangements with V and J called. A share of clones is missing; checked studies link under half to unresolved V genes, and the rest is unexplained. The V and J calls and clone size come from that table; D and trimming were worked out from the DNA. In this sample the table shows roughly 350,000 clones, around nine tenths of which occur a single time. The ten biggest clones cover 4% of the sample.

Comments on this clone: Its antigen has not been determined. Nothing much larger sits one base from this clone, and base qualities are not available.

From the germline V gene (reference sequence), CDR1 is GTSNPN and CDR2 is SVGIG. Deletion took 3 bases off V and 5 bases off J, with a span of 13 bases between the germline ends. The CDR3 holds 13 amino acids from the cysteine to the phenylalanine. Of the read, only the CDR3 DNA is kept; its 39 bases are in frame from base 1. Sequencing was carried out using peripheral blood. The TCR was taken from a woman in her fifties or sixties with active or convalescent COVID-19. The sequence joins TRBV30 to TRBJ1-2; matching of 6 bases hints at TRBD1 as the D gene. The CDR3 sequence is CAWSQGLPYGYTF. The DNA reads as follows: TGTGCCTGGAGCCAGGGGCTTCCATATGGCTACACCTTC.